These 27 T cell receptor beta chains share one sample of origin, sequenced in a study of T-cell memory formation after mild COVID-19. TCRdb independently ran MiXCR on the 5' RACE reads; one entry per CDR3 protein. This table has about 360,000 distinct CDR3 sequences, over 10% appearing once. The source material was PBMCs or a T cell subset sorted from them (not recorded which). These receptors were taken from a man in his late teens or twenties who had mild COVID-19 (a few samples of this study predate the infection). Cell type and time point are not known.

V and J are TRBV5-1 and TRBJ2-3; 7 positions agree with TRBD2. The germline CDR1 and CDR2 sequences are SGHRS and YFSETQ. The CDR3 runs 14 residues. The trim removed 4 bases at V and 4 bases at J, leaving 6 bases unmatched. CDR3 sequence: CASSPGEGPDTQYF. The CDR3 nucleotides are TGCGCCAGCAGCCCGGGGGAGGGACCAGATACGCAGTATTTT.

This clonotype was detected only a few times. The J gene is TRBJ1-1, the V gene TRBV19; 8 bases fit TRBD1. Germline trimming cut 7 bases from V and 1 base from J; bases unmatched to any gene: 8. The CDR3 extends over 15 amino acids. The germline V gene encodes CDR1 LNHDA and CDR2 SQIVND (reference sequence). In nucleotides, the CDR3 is TGTGCCAGTAACGACAGGGGTTTTAAGAACACTGAAGCTTTCTTT. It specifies CASNDRGFKNTEAFF.

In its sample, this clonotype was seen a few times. This CDR3 is CASSAADSPERNSPLHF. The CDR3 region has the DNA TGTGCCAGCAGCGCCGCGGACAGCCCAGAAAGGAATTCACCCCTCCACTTT. The chain uses TRBV9 and TRBJ1-6, with a weak D call TRBD1 (6 bases). The CDR3 has 17 residues. Germline CDR1 is SGDLS and CDR2 is YYNGEE. V was cut by 3 bases and J by 7 bases, with 20 bases left in between.

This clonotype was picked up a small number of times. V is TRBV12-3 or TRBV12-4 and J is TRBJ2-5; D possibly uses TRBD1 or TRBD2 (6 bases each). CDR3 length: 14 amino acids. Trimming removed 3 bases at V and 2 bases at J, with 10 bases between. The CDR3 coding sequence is TGTGCCAGCAGTTTCCCGGGGGCTCAAGAGACCCAGTACTTC. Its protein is CASSFPGAQETQYF.

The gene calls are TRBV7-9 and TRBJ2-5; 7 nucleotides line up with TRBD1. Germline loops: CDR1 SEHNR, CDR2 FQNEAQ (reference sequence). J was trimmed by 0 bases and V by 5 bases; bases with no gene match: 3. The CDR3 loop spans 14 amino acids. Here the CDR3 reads CASSPDRNQETQYF. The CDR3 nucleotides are TGTGCCAGCAGCCCGGACAGGAACCAAGAGACCCAGTACTTC.

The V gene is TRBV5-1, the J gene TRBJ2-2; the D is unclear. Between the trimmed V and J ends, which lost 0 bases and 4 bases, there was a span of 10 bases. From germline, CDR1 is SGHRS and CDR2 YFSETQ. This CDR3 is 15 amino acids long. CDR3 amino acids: CASSLVVEITGELFF. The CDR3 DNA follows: TGCGCCAGCAGCTTGGTCGTGGAGATCACCGGGGAGCTGTTTTTT.

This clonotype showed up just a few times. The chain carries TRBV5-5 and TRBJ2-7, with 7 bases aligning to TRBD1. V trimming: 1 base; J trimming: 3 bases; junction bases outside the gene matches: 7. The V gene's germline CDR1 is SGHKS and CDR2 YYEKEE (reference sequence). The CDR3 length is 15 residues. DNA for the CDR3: TGTGCCAGCAGCTTGACCTCCGGGACAGTCTACGAGCAGTACTTC. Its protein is CASSLTSGTVYEQYF.

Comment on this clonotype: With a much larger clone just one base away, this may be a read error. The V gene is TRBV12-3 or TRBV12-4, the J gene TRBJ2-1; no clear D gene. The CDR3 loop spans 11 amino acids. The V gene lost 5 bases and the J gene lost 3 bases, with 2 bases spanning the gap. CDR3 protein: CASSIYNEQFF. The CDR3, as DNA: TGTGCCAGCAGTATCTACAATGAGCAGTTCTTC.

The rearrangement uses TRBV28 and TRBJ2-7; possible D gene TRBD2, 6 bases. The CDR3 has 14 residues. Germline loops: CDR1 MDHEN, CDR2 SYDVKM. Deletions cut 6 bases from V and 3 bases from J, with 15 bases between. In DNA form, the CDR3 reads TGTGCCAGCAGCACGGATCAGGGAGGCTACGAGCAGTACGTC. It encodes CASSTDQGGYEQYV.

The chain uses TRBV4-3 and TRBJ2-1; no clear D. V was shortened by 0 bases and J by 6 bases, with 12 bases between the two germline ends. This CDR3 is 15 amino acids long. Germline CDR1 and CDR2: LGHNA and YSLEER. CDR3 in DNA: TGCGCCAGCAGCCAAGATCGGCTAATCGGCAATGAGCAGTTCTTC. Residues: CASSQDRLIGNEQFF.

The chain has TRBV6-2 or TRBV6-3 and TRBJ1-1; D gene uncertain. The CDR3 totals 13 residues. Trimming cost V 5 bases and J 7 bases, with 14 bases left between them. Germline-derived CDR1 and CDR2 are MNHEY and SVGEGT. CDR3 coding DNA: TGTGCCAGCAGTGTGGATCCCGCCGGTGAAGCTTTCTTT. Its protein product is CASSVDPAGEAFF.

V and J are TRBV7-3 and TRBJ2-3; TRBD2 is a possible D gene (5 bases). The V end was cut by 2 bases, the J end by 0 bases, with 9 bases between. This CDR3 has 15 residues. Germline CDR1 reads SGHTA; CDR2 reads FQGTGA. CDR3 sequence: CASSLLSGSTDTQYF. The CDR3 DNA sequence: TGTGCCAGCAGCTTACTTTCGGGGAGCACAGATACGCAGTATTTT.

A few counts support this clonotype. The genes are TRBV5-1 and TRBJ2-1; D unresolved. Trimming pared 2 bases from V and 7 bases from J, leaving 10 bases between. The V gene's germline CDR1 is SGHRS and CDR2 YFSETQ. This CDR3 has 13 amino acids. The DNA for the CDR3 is TGCGCCAGCAGCTTCGCATGGTCGAATGAGCAGTTCTTC. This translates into CASSFAWSNEQFF.

CDR3 sequence (DNA): TGTGCCAGCTCACCATCGTGGGACACTGAAGCTTTCTTT. Its translation is CASSPSWDTEAFF. This chain joins TRBV18 and TRBJ1-1; D is unclear. The V end lost 2 bases, the J end lost 3 bases, and 7 bases lay between the germline ends. CDR3 length: 13 residues. CDR1 is KGHSH, CDR2 LQKENI, per germline.

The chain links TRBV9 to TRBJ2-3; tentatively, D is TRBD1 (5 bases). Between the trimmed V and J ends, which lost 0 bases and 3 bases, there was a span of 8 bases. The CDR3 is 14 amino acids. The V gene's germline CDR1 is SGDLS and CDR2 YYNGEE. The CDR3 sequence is CASSVEQGTDTQYF. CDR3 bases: TGTGCCAGCAGCGTAGAGCAGGGAACAGATACGCAGTATTTT.

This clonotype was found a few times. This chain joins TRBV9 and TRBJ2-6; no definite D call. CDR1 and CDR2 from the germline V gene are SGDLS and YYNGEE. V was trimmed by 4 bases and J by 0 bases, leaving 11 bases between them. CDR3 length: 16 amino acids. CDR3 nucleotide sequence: TGTGCCAGCAGCACGACTCGTTTCTCTGGGGCCAACGTCCTGACTTTC. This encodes CASSTTRFSGANVLTF.

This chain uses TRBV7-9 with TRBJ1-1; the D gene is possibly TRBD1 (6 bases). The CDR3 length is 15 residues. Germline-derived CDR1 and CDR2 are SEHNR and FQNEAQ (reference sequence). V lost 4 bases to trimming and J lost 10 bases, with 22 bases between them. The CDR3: CASSSQGPAGGPAFF. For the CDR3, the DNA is TGTGCCAGCAGCTCCCAGGGGCCAGCGGGGGGCCCAGCTTTCTTT. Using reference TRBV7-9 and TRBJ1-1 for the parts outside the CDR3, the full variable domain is DTGVSQNPRHKITKRGQNVTFRCDPISEHNRLYWYRQTLGQGPEFLTYFQNEAQLEKSRLLSDRFSAERPKGSFSTLEIQRTEQGDSAMYLCASSSQGPAGGPAFFGQGTRLTVV.

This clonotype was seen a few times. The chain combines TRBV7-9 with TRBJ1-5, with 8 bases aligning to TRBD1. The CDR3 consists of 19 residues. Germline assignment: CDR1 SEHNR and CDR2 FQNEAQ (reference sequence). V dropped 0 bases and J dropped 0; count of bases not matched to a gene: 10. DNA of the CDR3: TGTGCCAGCAGCTTAGCACACTTCGGACAGGGACATAGCAATCAGCCCCAGCATTTT. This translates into CASSLAHFGQGHSNQPQHF.

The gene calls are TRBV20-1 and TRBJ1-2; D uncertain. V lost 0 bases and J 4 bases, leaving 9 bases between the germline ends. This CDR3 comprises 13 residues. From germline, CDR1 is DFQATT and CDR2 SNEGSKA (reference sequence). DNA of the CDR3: TGCAGTGCTAGAGATAGGGAGGGCTATGGCTACACCTTC. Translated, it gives CSARDREGYGYTF.

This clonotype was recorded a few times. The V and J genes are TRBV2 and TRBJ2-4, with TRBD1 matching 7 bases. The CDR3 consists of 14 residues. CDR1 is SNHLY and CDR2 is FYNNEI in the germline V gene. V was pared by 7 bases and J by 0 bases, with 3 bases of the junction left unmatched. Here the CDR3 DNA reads TGTGCCAGCATCGAGGGGGCAGCCAAAAACATTCAGTACTTC. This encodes CASIEGAAKNIQYF.

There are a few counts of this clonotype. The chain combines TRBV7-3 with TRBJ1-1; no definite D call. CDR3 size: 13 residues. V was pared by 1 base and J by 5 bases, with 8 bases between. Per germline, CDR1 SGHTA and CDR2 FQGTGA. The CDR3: CASSLNPETEAFF. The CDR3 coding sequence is TGTGCCAGCAGCTTAAATCCGGAAACTGAAGCTTTCTTT.

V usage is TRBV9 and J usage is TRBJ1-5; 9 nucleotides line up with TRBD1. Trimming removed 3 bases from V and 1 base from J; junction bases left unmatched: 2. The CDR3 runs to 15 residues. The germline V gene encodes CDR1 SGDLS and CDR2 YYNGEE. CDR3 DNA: TGTGCCAGCAGCGCGACAGGGGGGAGCAATCAGCCCCAGCATTTT. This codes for CASSATGGSNQPQHF.

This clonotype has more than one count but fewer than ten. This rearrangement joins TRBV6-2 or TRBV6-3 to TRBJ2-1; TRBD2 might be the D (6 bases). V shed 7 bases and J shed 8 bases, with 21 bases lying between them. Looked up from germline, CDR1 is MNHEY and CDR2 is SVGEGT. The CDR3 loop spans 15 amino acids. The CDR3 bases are TGTGCCAGCACCCACGTGCGGGAATCCAACGATGAGCAGTTCTTC. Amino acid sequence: CASTHVRESNDEQFF.

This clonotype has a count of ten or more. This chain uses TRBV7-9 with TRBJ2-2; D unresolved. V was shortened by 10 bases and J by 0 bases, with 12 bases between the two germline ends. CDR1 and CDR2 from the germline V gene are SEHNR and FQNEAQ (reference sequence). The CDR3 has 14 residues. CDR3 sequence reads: CAIPRRANTGELFF. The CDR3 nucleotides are TGTGCCATTCCTCGACGGGCGAACACCGGGGAGCTGTTTTTT.

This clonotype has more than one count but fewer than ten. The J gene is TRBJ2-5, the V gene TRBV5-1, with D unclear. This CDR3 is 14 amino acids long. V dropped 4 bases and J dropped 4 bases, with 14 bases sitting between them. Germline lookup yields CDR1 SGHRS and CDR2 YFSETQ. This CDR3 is CASSPGRPPETQYF. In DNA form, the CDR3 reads TGCGCCAGCAGCCCAGGTCGGCCCCCAGAGACCCAGTACTTC. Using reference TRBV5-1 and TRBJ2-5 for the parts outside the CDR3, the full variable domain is KAGVTQTPRYLIKTRGQQVTLSCSPISGHRSVSWYQQTPGQGLQFLFEYFSETQRNKGNFPGRFSGRQFSNSRSEMNVSTLELGDSALYLCASSPGRPPETQYFGPGTRLLVL.

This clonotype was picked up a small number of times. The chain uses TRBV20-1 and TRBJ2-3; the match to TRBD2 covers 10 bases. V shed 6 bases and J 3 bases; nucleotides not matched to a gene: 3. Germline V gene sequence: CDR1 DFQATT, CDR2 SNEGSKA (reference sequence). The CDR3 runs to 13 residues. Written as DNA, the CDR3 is TGCAGTGCAGCTAGCGGGGGAACAGATACGCAGTATTTT. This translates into CSAASGGTDTQYF.

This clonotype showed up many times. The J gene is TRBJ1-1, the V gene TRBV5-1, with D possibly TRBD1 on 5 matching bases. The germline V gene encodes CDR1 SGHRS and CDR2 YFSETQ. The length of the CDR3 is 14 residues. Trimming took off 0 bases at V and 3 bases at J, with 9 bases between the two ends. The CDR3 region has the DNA TGCGCCAGCAGCTTGGTGGCGGGGGACACTGAAGCTTTCTTT. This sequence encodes CASSLVAGDTEAFF.